This paragraph reports one T cell receptor beta chain. Using its own MiXCR run on the 5' RACE reads, TCRdb lists one record per CDR3 protein. The sample lists fewer than 70,000 distinct CDR3 sequences, roughly 15% occurring once. The CDR3 has 14 residues. V lost 9 bases to trimming and J lost 0 bases, with 14 bases between them. From germline, CDR1 is SGHRS and CDR2 YFSETQ. This sample was taken from a study of T cells of healthy individuals. The rearrangement joins TRBV5-1 to TRBJ2-3; D is ambiguous. The TCR originated in a human donor in good health. As DNA, the CDR3 is TGCGCCACCACACCCGGCAGCAGCACAGATACGCAGTATTTT. Translation: CATTPGSSTDTQYF. The full variable domain, completed using reference TRBV5-1 and TRBJ2-3, is KAGVTQTPRYLIKTRGQQVTLSCSPISGHRSVSWYQQTPGQGLQFLFEYFSETQRNKGNFPGRFSGRQFSNSRSEMNVSTLELGDSALYLCATTPGSSTDTQYFGPGTRLTVL.